What follows are 8 T cell receptor beta chains derived from one specimen sequenced in a study of OX40 agonist ivuxolimab in advanced cancers. The assay was immunoSEQ multiplex PCR, and TCRdb's table has in-frame clones only and misses some. The sample holds about 140,000 clones, about nine tenths seen once. The specimen comprised CD4+ or CD8+ T cells sorted from blood, sampled in a trial of the OX40 agonist ivuxolimab. These receptors all come from an adult with an advanced solid tumor such as melanoma, head and neck, liver or kidney cancer.

This clone was found once. This chain connects TRBV27 to TRBJ2-7, with 10 bases identical to TRBD1. The CDR3 is 15 residues long. The trim removed 4 bases at V and 4 bases at J, leaving 7 bases unmatched. Germline CDR1 is MNHEY and CDR2 is SMNVEV (reference sequence). CDR3 nucleotides: TGTGCCAGCAGTTCACCCGGGACAGGGGTATACGAGCAGTACTTC. It yields the protein CASSSPGTGVYEQYF.

Only one count was recorded for this clone. The chain has TRBV7-2 and TRBJ2-1; the D gene is possibly TRBD1 (6 bases). Per germline, CDR1 SGHTA and CDR2 FQGNSA. V dropped 3 bases and J dropped 2 bases, with 11 bases sitting between them. CDR3 length: 15 residues. This CDR3 reads CASSLSRDTYNEQFF. DNA for the CDR3: TGTGCCAGCAGCTTGTCTCGGGACACCTACAATGAGCAGTTCTTC.

The chain's CDR3 is CASYSGQGDQPQHF. DNA for the CDR3: TGTGCCAGCTATTCGGGGCAGGGTGATCAGCCCCAGCATTTT. This chain connects TRBV28 to TRBJ1-5; D may be TRBD1 (5 bases). Germline CDR1 and CDR2: MDHEN and SYDVKM. This CDR3 spans 14 amino acids. Trimming stripped 8 bases from V and 5 bases from J, with 16 bases between.

The chain employs TRBV5-5 and TRBJ2-7; 7 bases are a match to TRBD1. Germline-derived CDR1 and CDR2 are SGHKS and YYEKEE (reference sequence). The CDR3 totals 16 residues. V shed 2 bases and J 0 bases; nucleotides not matched to a gene: 8. CDR3 amino acids: CASSFSLDRSSYEQYF. In DNA form, the CDR3 reads TGTGCCAGCAGCTTTTCTCTGGACAGGAGCTCCTACGAGCAGTACTTC.

The chain has TRBV7-2 and TRBJ2-7; 7 bases fit TRBD2. The CDR3 loop spans 13 amino acids. Trimming removed 5 bases from V and 5 bases from J; junction bases left unmatched: 6. Germline assignment: CDR1 SGHTA and CDR2 FQGNSA. This chain's CDR3 is CASSATSAHEQYF. The CDR3 region has the DNA TGTGCCAGCAGCGCTACTAGCGCCCACGAGCAGTACTTC.

This clone has a handful of counts. The chain carries TRBV9 and TRBJ1-1, with D possibly matching TRBD1 (5 bases). Germline V gene data show CDR1 as SGDLS and CDR2 as YYNGEE. The CDR3 has 15 residues. Between the trimmed V and J ends, which lost 4 bases and 1 base, there was a span of 14 bases. The CDR3 protein is CASSPRGRWNTEAFF. In nucleotides, the CDR3 is TGTGCCAGCAGCCCCCGGGGACGGTGGAACACTGAAGCTTTCTTT.

The gene calls are TRBV7-3 and TRBJ2-3; 8 bases fit TRBD2. Germline V CDR1 and CDR2: SGHTA, FQGTGA. The CDR3 contains 15 residues. Trimming took 5 bases from V and 2 from J; bases not matched to a gene: 6. CDR3 in amino acids: CASSPSGPNTDTQYF. Here the CDR3 DNA reads TGTGCCAGCAGCCCTAGCGGGCCAAACACAGATACGCAGTATTTT. Supplemented by reference TRBV7-3 and TRBJ2-3, the full variable domain reads GAGVSQTPSNKVTEKGKYVELRCDPISGHTALYWYRQSLGQGPEFLIYFQGTGAADDSGLPNDRFFAVRPEGSVSTLKIQRTERGDSAVYLCASSPSGPNTDTQYFGPGTRLTVL.

V and J are TRBV19 and TRBJ2-7; a weak D match, TRBD1 (6 bases). Per germline, CDR1 LNHDA and CDR2 SQIVND (reference sequence). V lost 5 bases to trimming and J lost 4 bases, with 15 bases between them. There are 14 residues in the CDR3. As DNA, the CDR3 is TGTGCCAGTAGTTTCCGGGACAAGGCTTACGAGCAGTACTTC. Translated: CASSFRDKAYEQYF. Looking up the rest from reference TRBV19 and TRBJ2-7 gives the full variable domain: DGGITQSPKYLFRKEGQNVTLSCEQNLNHDAMYWYRQDPGQGLRLIYYSQIVNDFQKGDIAEGYSVSREKKESFPLTVTSAQKNPTAFYLCASSFRDKAYEQYFGPGTRLTVT.